These 26 T cell receptor beta chains originate from one sample sequenced in a study of blood T cell repertoires in COVID-19 (dated by TCRdb to 2020 to 2021). Libraries were made using the immunoSEQ multiplex PCR assay. TCRdb carries this immuneACCESS record with in-frame sequences only. Its versions omit some clonotypes, under half of them owing to an unresolved V gene in the studies checked, with the rest unexplained. The sample yields tens of thousands of clones; 80% to 90% were counted once. The ten top clones hold 1.9% of the sample. Source material: peripheral blood. The receptors come from a woman older than 75 with active or convalescent COVID-19.

In nucleotides, the CDR3 is TGCGCCAGCAGCCCGACCAGGGGGAGTGGGTCAGATACGCAGTATTTT. It encodes CASSPTRGSGSDTQYF. The gene calls are TRBV4-1 and TRBJ2-3, with 7 bases that match TRBD1. Germline assignment: CDR1 MGHRA and CDR2 YSYEKL. There are 16 residues in the CDR3. Losses at the gene ends were 4 bases for V and 4 bases for J; bases not matched to a gene: 11.

This clone was picked up one time. The chain carries TRBV6-5 and TRBJ2-3, with D hard to call. Germline V gene lookup returns CDR1 MNHEY and CDR2 SVGAGI. V gave up 11 bases and J gave up 4 bases, with 16 bases separating them. CDR3 size: 13 residues. The CDR3 loop is CAASRVAADTQYF. CDR3 DNA: TGTGCCGCATCCCGGGTAGCCGCAGATACGCAGTATTTT.

The chain has TRBV5-3 and TRBJ1-2, with D possibly matching TRBD1 (5 bases). TRBV5-3 has ORF status, its function being uncertain. CDR3 length equals 15 residues. Trimming took off 8 bases at V and 0 bases at J, with 17 bases between the two ends. Written as DNA, the CDR3 is TGTGCCAGGCCTCTCGGTAGGGGATCTAACTATGGCTACACCTTC. This sequence encodes CARPLGRGSNYGYTF.

V gene TRBV6-5 combines with J gene TRBJ1-1; no clear D gene. Trimming removed 2 bases at V and 4 bases at J, with 8 bases between. Germline CDR1 and CDR2: MNHEY and SVGAGI. The CDR3 totals 13 residues. The CDR3 nucleotides read TGTGCCAGCAGTTACGGGTGGAGCACTGAAGCTTTCTTT. Encoded protein: CASSYGWSTEAFF.

This rearrangement joins TRBV5-1 to TRBJ2-7, with D possibly TRBD1 on 6 matching bases. This CDR3 spans 14 amino acids. Per the germline V gene, CDR1 is SGHRS and CDR2 is YFSETQ. The germline V and J ends were trimmed by 0 bases and 3 bases, with 10 bases remaining between them. CDR3: CASSLAAGVYEQYF. CDR3 in DNA: TGCGCCAGCAGCTTGGCCGCAGGGGTCTACGAGCAGTACTTC.

CDR3 in amino acids: CASSRHRDSPLHF. The CDR3 DNA is TGTGCCAGCAGTCGACACAGGGATTCACCCCTCCACTTT. The chain links TRBV6-2 or TRBV6-3 to TRBJ1-6; possible D gene TRBD1, 6 bases. V lost 5 bases to trimming and J lost 8 bases, with 10 bases between them. The CDR3 consists of 13 residues. CDR1 and CDR2 from the germline V gene are MNHEY and SVGEGT.

The rearrangement joins TRBV6-5 to TRBJ1-2; TRBD1 matches 8 bases. V lost 10 bases and J lost 8; bases outside the gene matches: 9. The germline CDR1 and CDR2 sequences are MNHEY and SVGAGI. The CDR3 length is 12 residues. The CDR3 DNA is TGTGCCATTCGGCAGGGGGCGCCGGGCTACACCTTC. It encodes CAIRQGAPGYTF.

V gene TRBV5-1 combines with J gene TRBJ1-2, with D uncertain. V dropped 0 bases and J dropped 1 base, with 4 bases sitting between them. Germline assignment: CDR1 SGHRS and CDR2 YFSETQ. This CDR3 has 13 amino acids. CDR3 loop: CASSLGHNYGYTF. The DNA for the CDR3 is TGCGCCAGCAGCTTGGGACATAACTATGGCTACACCTTC.

This chain connects TRBV14 to TRBJ1-2; possible D gene TRBD1, 5 bases. Looked up from germline, CDR1 is SGHDN and CDR2 is FVKESK. The CDR3 has 14 amino acids. V was pared by 1 base and J by 2 bases, with 8 bases between. The CDR3 nucleotides are TGTGCCAGCAGCCAAGTCAACAGGAACTATGGCTACACCTTC. Protein: CASSQVNRNYGYTF. Full variable domain (rest looked up from reference TRBV14 and TRBJ1-2): EAGVTQFPSHSVIEKGQTVTLRCDPISGHDNLYWYRRVMGKEIKFLLHFVKESKQDESGMPNNRFLAERTGGTYSTLKVQPAELEDSGVYFCASSQVNRNYGYTFGSGTRLTVV.

This chain connects TRBV29-1 to TRBJ1-2, with D perhaps matching TRBD1 (5 bases). This CDR3 contains 11 residues. V lost 5 bases and J 8 bases, leaving 12 bases between the germline ends. CDR1 is SQVTM and CDR2 is ANQGSEA in the germline V gene. CDR3 DNA sequence: TGCAGCGTTCGTTCAGGGTACGGCTACACCTTC. Amino acids: CSVRSGYGYTF.

This chain connects TRBV18 to TRBJ1-5, with D tentatively TRBD1 (5 bases). The CDR3 has 15 residues. Germline V gene sequence: CDR1 KGHSH, CDR2 LQKENI. V lost 4 bases and J lost 3, with 13 bases in between. The CDR3 sequence is CASSRGGGSNQPQHF. The CDR3 DNA reads as TGTGCCAGCTCACGGGGTGGGGGGTCCAATCAGCCCCAGCATTTT.

The V and J genes are TRBV6-2 or TRBV6-3 and TRBJ2-7, with D possibly being TRBD1 (5 bases). In germline, CDR1 is MNHEY, CDR2 SVGEGT. V was cut by 5 bases and J by 8 bases, with 13 bases left in between. CDR3 length: 12 amino acids. The CDR3 is CASSPQGIKQYF. The CDR3 DNA is TGTGCCAGCAGTCCCCAGGGAATCAAGCAGTACTTC.

The rearrangement links TRBV11-2 to TRBJ1-1; D unresolved. CDR1 and CDR2 from the germline V gene are SGHAT and FQNNGV. This CDR3 contains 13 residues. V was cut by 4 bases and J by 0 bases, with 6 bases left in between. CDR3 DNA: TGTGCCAGCAGCTCTGAGTTGAACACTGAAGCTTTCTTT. This gives the protein CASSSELNTEAFF.

The chain links TRBV2 to TRBJ2-2; the D gene is possibly TRBD2 (6 bases). V dropped 4 bases and J dropped 4 bases, with 13 bases sitting between them. The germline CDR1 and CDR2 sequences are SNHLY and FYNNEI. CDR3 size: 15 residues. CDR3 residues: CASSGDAGLTGELFF. As DNA, the CDR3 is TGTGCCAGCAGTGGAGATGCGGGGCTCACCGGGGAGCTGTTTTTT.

This chain uses TRBV6-2 or TRBV6-3 with TRBJ1-2; a weak D match, TRBD1 (5 bases). Germline V gives CDR1 MNHEY, CDR2 SVGEGT. V lost 2 bases and J lost 7, with 14 bases in between. CDR3 size: 14 residues. CDR3 sequence reads: CASSYGAGFLGYTF. In nucleotides, the CDR3 is TGTGCCAGCAGTTACGGAGCAGGGTTCCTTGGCTACACCTTC.

V gene TRBV11-2 combines with J gene TRBJ1-1; TRBD1 matches at 7 bases. V was clipped by 1 base and J by 6 bases; unmatched bases: 8. The germline V gene has CDR1 SGHAT and CDR2 FQNNGV. The CDR3 is 15 residues long. CDR3 sequence (DNA): TGTGCCAGCAGCTTAGTAGACAGGGTACTCGCTGAAGCTTTCTTT. Translating it yields CASSLVDRVLAEAFF.

In its sample, this clone was seen once. In nucleotides, the CDR3 is TGTGCCAGCAGCTTAAGGCAGGGACAGAGTTCCGAGCAGTACTTC. Translating gives CASSLRQGQSSEQYF. This sequence joins TRBV7-6 and TRBJ2-7; 7 bases are a match to TRBD1. The CDR3 extends over 15 amino acids. CDR1 and CDR2 (germline): SGHVS, FNYEAQ. J gave up 6 bases and V 2 bases, and 10 bases lay outside the gene matches. The full variable domain, rest sourced from reference TRBV7-6 and TRBJ2-7, is GAGVSQSPRYKVTKRGQDVALRCDPISGHVSLYWYRQALGQGPEFLTYFNYEAQQDKSGLPNDRFSAERPEGSISTLTIQRTEQRDSAMYRCASSLRQGQSSEQYFGPGTRLTVT.

The V gene is TRBV2, the J gene TRBJ1-1; the D gene is possibly TRBD1 (5 bases). The CDR3 runs to 13 residues. The germline CDR1 and CDR2 sequences are SNHLY and FYNNEI. The V end was cut by 7 bases, the J end by 3 bases, with 12 bases between. As DNA, the CDR3 is TGTGCCAGCACCTTGCCGGGGGACACTGAAGCTTTCTTT. Its protein product is CASTLPGDTEAFF.

This clone has a single count. This chain links TRBV5-6 with TRBJ1-2, with D perhaps matching TRBD1 (6 bases). The CDR3 runs to 15 residues. CDR1 is SGHDT and CDR2 is YYEEEE in the germline V gene. Trimming removed 4 bases from V and 4 bases from J, with 17 bases in between. CDR3 sequence: CASSAPGDGIYGYTF. The CDR3, as DNA: TGTGCCAGCAGCGCTCCAGGGGATGGGATCTATGGCTACACCTTC.

The genes are TRBV2 and TRBJ1-3; 10 positions match TRBD1. The CDR3 has 14 amino acids. V dropped 4 bases and J dropped 7; count of bases not matched to a gene: 4. Per germline, CDR1 SNHLY and CDR2 FYNNEI. The DNA for the CDR3 is TGTGCCAGCAGTGGGACAGGGGGTATCAACACCATATATTTT. It translates to CASSGTGGINTIYF.

The chain joins TRBV19 to TRBJ2-1, with D tentatively TRBD1 (6 bases). The CDR3 is 11 residues long. V lost 5 bases, J lost 13 bases, and 12 bases lay in between. Germline-derived CDR1 and CDR2 are LNHDA and SQIVND (reference sequence). The chain's CDR3 is CASSFHRAQFF. CDR3 coding DNA: TGTGCCAGTAGTTTCCACAGGGCCCAGTTCTTC.

V is TRBV21-1 and J is TRBJ2-5; TRBD2 was called by the table and not checked on the DNA. TRBV21-1 is marked as a pseudogene. The CDR3 runs to 16 residues. The CDR3 DNA is TGTGCCAGCAGCAAAGTTGGGGGCCGGGAGGGAGAGACCCAGTACTTC. Translated, it gives CASSKVGGREGETQYF.

The chain employs TRBV2 and TRBJ2-7; perhaps TRBD2 as D (5 bases). The CDR3 is made up of 14 amino acids. Per germline, CDR1 SNHLY and CDR2 FYNNEI. The V and J ends lost 7 bases and 0 bases respectively, with 13 bases between them. The CDR3 sequence is CASTELVNSYEQYF. The CDR3 DNA is TGTGCCAGCACGGAACTAGTCAACTCCTACGAGCAGTACTTC.

The rearrangement uses TRBV24-1 and TRBJ2-7, with unresolved D. CDR3 length: 11 residues. Germline values: CDR1 KGHDR, CDR2 SFDVKD. V lost 9 bases, J lost 3 bases, and 8 bases lay in between. The DNA of the CDR3 is TGTGCCACCGGGCAGGACTACGAGCAGTACTTC. This translates into CATGQDYEQYF.

This chain joins TRBV12-5 and TRBJ1-5; D uncertain. Trimming shortened V by 7 bases and J by 12 bases, and 10 bases separated the two germline ends. Germline values: CDR1 LGHNT, CDR2 FRNRAP. The CDR3 contains 10 residues. The CDR3 region is CASAGSLQHF. DNA for the CDR3: TGTGCTAGTGCCGGGAGTCTCCAGCATTTT.

This clone was observed a single time. Additional DNA sequences in this sample encode the identical CDR3. The gene calls are TRBV6-2 or TRBV6-3 and TRBJ2-2; D ambiguous. Germline V CDR1 and CDR2: MNHEY, SVGEGT. The V end lost 2 bases, the J end lost 4 bases, and 11 bases lay between the germline ends. The CDR3 runs to 15 residues. CDR3 DNA sequence: TGTGCCAGCAGTTACAAGCGTCAAGCCACCGGGGAGCTGTTTTTT. This encodes CASSYKRQATGELFF.